What follows are 17 T cell receptor beta chains derived from one specimen sequenced in a study of beta chain features in type 1 diabetes. Findings and limits, study-wide: TCRB CDR3s from Type 1 diabetes patients were moderately but significantly shorter in all four CD4+ subsets.

Expressed TCRB transcripts got sequenced, as all isolated RNA was reverse transcribed. Method: immunoSEQ multiplex PCR; TCRdb's copy keeps in-frame clones and lacks some. The sample yields roughly 150,000 clones, roughly 65% seen once. The antigens of these receptors remain unknown. Material for sequencing was naive CD4+ T cells from blood. These receptors all come from a young man with type 1 diabetes.

The chain carries TRBV4-3 and TRBJ2-2, with no clear D. The CDR3 has 15 amino acids. Germline loops: CDR1 LGHNA, CDR2 YSLEER. V shed 1 base and J shed 0 bases, with 6 bases lying between them. The CDR3 loop reads CASSQGISNTGELFF. The CDR3 DNA reads as TGCGCCAGCAGCCAAGGAATCTCGAACACCGGGGAGCTGTTTTTT.

The rearrangement links TRBV2 to TRBJ2-6; D is undetermined. The CDR3 covers 16 residues. The germline CDR1 and CDR2 sequences are SNHLY and FYNNEI. Trimming stripped 9 bases from V and 0 bases from J, with 15 bases between. CDR3 nucleotides: TGTGCCAGTGCTAAGGACGGGCCCTCTGGGGCCAACGTCCTGACTTTC. This gives the protein CASAKDGPSGANVLTF.

This clone was seen a handful of times. This sequence joins TRBV30 and TRBJ1-1; 9 nucleotides line up with TRBD1. Per the germline V gene, CDR1 is GTSNPN and CDR2 is SVGIG (reference sequence). V trimming: 4 bases; J trimming: 1 base; junction bases outside the gene matches: 1. CDR3 length equals 13 residues. This chain's CDR3 is CAWNRGPNTEAFF. In nucleotides, the CDR3 is TGTGCCTGGAACAGGGGGCCGAACACTGAAGCTTTCTTT.

This chain uses TRBV29-1 with TRBJ2-5; 9 bases align to TRBD2. The J segment lost 8 bases and the V segment lost 7 bases, leaving 14 bases of the junction unmatched. The CDR3 is 14 residues long. The germline V gene encodes CDR1 SQVTM and CDR2 ANQGSEA. In DNA, the CDR3 is TGCAGCGCTGTCGGTTTAGCGGGGGTTAAAACCCAGTACTTC. Translated, it gives CSAVGLAGVKTQYF.

The rearrangement uses TRBV30 and TRBJ1-2; unclear D gene. The CDR3 extends over 15 amino acids. Germline assignment: CDR1 GTSNPN and CDR2 SVGIG (reference sequence). V was clipped by 2 bases and J by 4 bases, with 17 bases between them. The CDR3 nucleotides are TGTGCCTGGAGTCGACCCACGGAGTCTGCCTATGGCTACACCTTC. Translating gives CAWSRPTESAYGYTF.

The chain is built from TRBV7-8 and TRBJ2-5, with 9 bases matching TRBD2. The ends lost 1 base at V and 6 bases at J; junction bases unmatched: 9. The CDR3 spans 16 residues. Per germline, CDR1 SGHVS and CDR2 FQNEAQ. DNA for the CDR3: TGTGCCAGCAGCTTAGGGGTGGGACTAGCTGTAAAGACCCAGTACTTC. This gives the protein CASSLGVGLAVKTQYF.

The chain recombines TRBV4-1 with TRBJ2-7; D perhaps matches TRBD1 (6 bases). From germline, CDR1 is MGHRA and CDR2 YSYEKL. The CDR3 contains 15 residues. Between the trimmed V and J ends, which lost 0 bases and 4 bases, there was a span of 13 bases. CDR3 region: CASSQEWTALYEQYF. The CDR3 DNA is TGCGCCAGCAGCCAAGAGTGGACAGCCCTTTACGAGCAGTACTTC.

This chain joins TRBV14 and TRBJ2-5, with D perhaps TRBD2 (5 bases). The CDR3 is 14 amino acids. The V gene's germline CDR1 is SGHDN and CDR2 FVKESK. V lost 7 bases and J lost 2, with 14 bases in between. The CDR3: CASKPGLPQETQYF. CDR3 DNA sequence: TGTGCCAGCAAACCAGGACTGCCACAAGAGACCCAGTACTTC.

CDR3 sequence reads: CASRPLEATNEKLFF. The CDR3 DNA is TGTGCCTCCCGCCCATTAGAAGCAACTAATGAAAAACTGTTTTTT. This sequence joins TRBV30 and TRBJ1-4, with D hard to call. Per germline, CDR1 GTSNPN and CDR2 SVGIG (reference sequence). V was cut by 7 bases and J by 0 bases, with 15 bases left in between. CDR3 length: 15 residues.

The chain has TRBV29-1 and TRBJ1-3; the D is unclear. CDR3 length equals 15 residues. Per the germline V gene, CDR1 is SQVTM and CDR2 is ANQGSEA. V lost 2 bases, J lost 0 bases, and 11 bases lay in between. The CDR3 sequence is CSVELIAGSGNTIYF. The CDR3 nucleotides read TGCAGCGTTGAATTAATAGCCGGCTCTGGAAACACCATATATTTT.

The V gene is TRBV5-1, the J gene TRBJ2-3; D remains unclear. From germline, CDR1 is SGHRS and CDR2 YFSETQ. The CDR3 sequence is 13 residues long. Trimming took off 1 base at V and 0 bases at J, with 3 bases between the two ends. For the CDR3, the DNA is TGCGCCAGCAGCTTGACTAGCACAGATACGCAGTATTTT. It yields the protein CASSLTSTDTQYF.

The rearrangement uses TRBV27 and TRBJ1-1; TRBD1 matches at 8 bases. The V segment lost 5 bases and the J segment 5 bases; nucleotides outside the gene matches: 1. The CDR3 extends over 12 amino acids. Germline V gene lookup returns CDR1 MNHEY and CDR2 SMNVEV (reference sequence). The CDR3 region has the DNA TGTGCCAGCAGTAGACAGGGGACTGAAGCTTTCTTT. Encoded protein: CASSRQGTEAFF.

In this sample, this clone turned up a few times. The chain couples TRBV30 to TRBJ1-2; D possibly corresponds to TRBD1 (6 bases). The CDR3 is 12 amino acids. V dropped 4 bases and J dropped 4 bases, with 10 bases sitting between them. Looked up from germline, CDR1 is GTSNPN and CDR2 is SVGIG (reference sequence). In DNA form, the CDR3 reads TGTGCCTGGAACGAGGGGGGCTATGGCTACACCTTC. It is translated as CAWNEGGYGYTF. The variable domain in full, completed from reference TRBV30 and TRBJ1-2, reads SQTIHQWPATLVQPVGSPLSLECTVEGTSNPNLYWYRQAAGRGLQLLFYSVGIGQISSEVPQNLSASRPQDRQFILSSKKLLLSDSGFYLCAWNEGGYGYTFGSGTRLTVV.

This clone has just a few counts. The chain carries TRBV7-9 and TRBJ1-4; D unclear. In germline, CDR1 is SEHNR, CDR2 FQNEAQ (reference sequence). V dropped 0 bases and J dropped 5 bases, with 10 bases sitting between them. This CDR3 is built from 15 residues. The CDR3 sequence is CASSLAGLGNEKLFF. CDR3 bases: TGTGCCAGCAGCTTAGCAGGGCTCGGGAATGAAAAACTGTTTTTT.

The CDR3 DNA sequence: TGTGCCAGCAGCCGACGGGGCTCGGACACTGAAGCTTTCTTT. Protein sequence: CASSRRGSDTEAFF. The rearrangement links TRBV28 to TRBJ1-1; D is possibly TRBD1 (5 bases). The length of the CDR3 is 14 residues. Germline V gene lookup returns CDR1 MDHEN and CDR2 SYDVKM. Trimming left V 6 bases short and J 3 bases short, with 14 bases between.

This rearrangement joins TRBV5-6 to TRBJ2-5, with 7 nucleotides matching TRBD1. The CDR3 runs 14 residues. Germline V gives CDR1 SGHDT, CDR2 YYEEEE. The junction had 5 bases not matched to a gene; V was cut back by 4 bases and J by 2 bases. In DNA, the CDR3 is TGTGCCAGCAGCCCCGGGACAGCACAAGAGACCCAGTACTTC. Residues: CASSPGTAQETQYF.

V is TRBV7-9 and J is TRBJ1-6; tentatively, D is TRBD1 (5 bases). Per germline, CDR1 SEHNR and CDR2 FQNEAQ (reference sequence). The CDR3 is made up of 15 amino acids. The ends were cut back, 5 bases at V and 5 bases at J, with 13 bases in the middle. The CDR3 protein is CASSLPQADNSPLHF. Here the CDR3 DNA reads TGTGCCAGCAGCCTACCACAGGCCGATAATTCACCCCTCCACTTT.